What follows are 20 T cell receptor beta chains derived from one specimen sequenced in a study of blood T cells in healthy people across ages. Next came a second PCR, run for about 6 to 12 cycles, which used a sample-barcoded 5' primer along with a J-beta primer mix. One entry per CDR3 protein, called by TCRdb with MiXCR from the 5' RACE reads. The data contain 1.5 million to 2 million distinct CDR3 sequences, roughly 52% of them singletons. The specimen sequenced was blood. These receptors were taken from a woman aged 40 to 49 in good health.

J is TRBJ2-1 and V is TRBV4-3; possibly TRBD1 for D (6 bases). V lost 4 bases to trimming and J lost 9 bases, with 22 bases between them. The CDR3 runs to 16 residues. CDR1 and CDR2 (germline): LGHNA, YSLEER. The CDR3 bases are TGCGCCAGCAGCCCCCTTGGGGGTTGGAGAGGGGGTGAGCAGTTCTTC. Translation: CASSPLGGWRGGEQFF.

The rearrangement uses TRBV10-3 and TRBJ1-2; 8 bases are a match to TRBD1. This CDR3 region has 14 residues. CDR1 and CDR2 from the germline V gene are ENHRY and SYGVKD. V shed 3 bases and J 2 bases; nucleotides not matched to a gene: 2. The CDR3 region is CAISEWTGNYGYTF. As DNA, the CDR3 is TGTGCCATCAGTGAATGGACAGGGAACTATGGCTACACCTTC.

The chain is built from TRBV20-1 and TRBJ2-7; a weak D match, TRBD1 (7 bases). From germline, CDR1 is DFQATT and CDR2 SNEGSKA (reference sequence). V was trimmed by 6 bases and J by 0 bases, leaving 21 bases between them. The CDR3 has 16 amino acids. The CDR3 loop is CSARGTSASSSYEQYF. CDR3 nucleotide sequence: TGCAGTGCCAGGGGGACTTCGGCCTCAAGCTCCTACGAGCAGTACTTC.

This clonotype has just one count. The genes are TRBV12-3 or TRBV12-4 and TRBJ2-5; 10 bases match TRBD2. After removal of 4 bases from V and 4 bases from J, the junction contained 9 bases not matched to a gene. The CDR3 runs 16 residues. The CDR3 sequence is CASSSRQRGGRETQYF. The CDR3 DNA reads as TGTGCCAGCAGTTCCAGGCAGCGGGGGGGCAGAGAGACCCAGTACTTC.

V and J are TRBV20-1 and TRBJ2-3; D remains ambiguous. V dropped 1 base and J dropped 1 base, with 12 bases sitting between them. Germline values: CDR1 DFQATT, CDR2 SNEGSKA (reference sequence). This CDR3 spans 15 amino acids. The CDR3 sequence: CSARVLPFGTDTQYF. CDR3 nucleotide sequence: TGCAGTGCTAGAGTTTTACCTTTTGGCACAGATACGCAGTATTTT.

V usage is TRBV7-2 and J usage is TRBJ2-6; TRBD1 aligns across 7 bases. Germline-derived CDR1 and CDR2 are SGHTA and FQGNSA. V dropped 4 bases and J dropped 0; count of bases not matched to a gene: 12. The CDR3 totals 19 residues. The DNA for the CDR3 is TGTGCCAGCAGCTCACAAGGACAGGTCACAATCTCTGGGGCCAACGTCCTGACTTTC. Encoded protein: CASSSQGQVTISGANVLTF.

This clonotype turned up a few times. The chain carries TRBV6-5 and TRBJ2-5; tentative D call: TRBD2 (5 bases). The CDR3 runs to 15 residues. Per germline, CDR1 MNHEY and CDR2 SVGAGI. Trimming stripped 4 bases from V and 3 bases from J, with 15 bases between. The CDR3 loop is CASSSRTELKETQYF. The CDR3 DNA reads TGTGCCAGCAGTTCCCGGACTGAACTTAAAGAGACCCAGTACTTC.

V gene TRBV6-6 combines with J gene TRBJ2-5; TRBD2 agrees at 9 bases. The V gene end was trimmed by 0 bases and the J gene end by 3 bases; junction bases not matched to a gene: 5. Germline assignment: CDR1 MNHNY and CDR2 SVGAGI (reference sequence). CDR3 length equals 16 residues. The CDR3 sequence is CASSYSASGVEETQYF. CDR3 sequence (DNA): TGTGCCAGCAGTTACTCGGCTAGCGGGGTAGAAGAGACCCAGTACTTC.

The table lists this clonotype with a few counts. V gene TRBV4-3 combines with J gene TRBJ2-1; 7 bases fit TRBD1. This CDR3 comprises 17 residues. The V gene end was trimmed by 0 bases and the J gene end by 6 bases; junction bases not matched to a gene: 11. Germline-derived CDR1 and CDR2 are LGHNA and YSLEER. The CDR3 sequence: CASSQDGTGVSGNEQFF. CDR3 in DNA: TGCGCCAGCAGCCAAGATGGTACAGGGGTGTCGGGCAATGAGCAGTTCTTC.

The V gene is TRBV2, the J gene TRBJ2-2, with 7 nucleotides matching TRBD1. CDR1 is SNHLY and CDR2 is FYNNEI in the germline V gene. The CDR3 runs to 14 residues. J lost 5 bases, V lost 3 bases, and 3 bases had no gene match. The CDR3 reads CASSEQGETGELFF. In nucleotides, the CDR3 is TGTGCCAGCAGTGAGCAGGGGGAAACCGGGGAGCTGTTTTTT.

The sample holds a few counts of this clonotype. This chain uses TRBV29-1 with TRBJ2-3; D is tentatively TRBD1 or TRBD2 (6 bases each). V dropped 1 base and J dropped 7 bases, with 18 bases sitting between them. This CDR3 has 15 residues. Germline V gene sequence: CDR1 SQVTM, CDR2 ANQGSEA. CDR3 sequence: CSVEGGAVVLYTQYF. CDR3 DNA: TGCAGCGTTGAAGGGGGGGCAGTCGTTTTGTATACGCAGTATTTT.

The chain recombines TRBV7-2 with TRBJ2-5; D is unresolved. The V end was cut by 2 bases, the J end by 5 bases, with 12 bases between. The CDR3 is 14 amino acids. From germline, CDR1 is SGHTA and CDR2 FQGNSA. DNA of the CDR3: TGTGCCAGCAGCTTAATGACGCGGAAGGAGACCCAGTACTTC. Its translation: CASSLMTRKETQYF.

The gene calls are TRBV12-3 or TRBV12-4 and TRBJ2-5, with TRBD2 as a possible D gene (5 bases). CDR3 length: 13 residues. Trimming removed 6 bases from V and 2 bases from J, with 10 bases in between. The CDR3 nucleotides are TGTGCCAGCAGGAGGGCAGAACAAGAGACCCAGTACTTC. It is translated as CASRRAEQETQYF.

This chain connects TRBV28 to TRBJ1-1, with D unclear. This CDR3 is 13 amino acids long. Trimming left V 6 bases short and J 7 bases short, with 15 bases between. In germline, CDR1 is MDHEN, CDR2 SYDVKM. This CDR3 reads CASSPPNWGEAFF. In nucleotides, the CDR3 is TGTGCCAGCAGCCCCCCCAACTGGGGTGAAGCTTTCTTT.

This clonotype was observed a few times. This sequence joins TRBV5-6 and TRBJ2-5, with a possible D match to TRBD2 (6 bases). The CDR3 is 16 amino acids. Looked up from germline, CDR1 is SGHDT and CDR2 is YYEEEE. V gave up 0 bases and J gave up 0 bases, with 12 bases separating them. The CDR3 spells CASSLGLREYQETQYF. Written as DNA, the CDR3 is TGTGCCAGCAGCTTGGGACTCCGGGAGTACCAAGAGACCCAGTACTTC. Full variable domain (missing parts from reference TRBV5-6 and TRBJ2-5): DAGVTQSPTHLIKTRGQQVTLRCSPKSGHDTVSWYQQALGQGPQFIFQYYEEEERQRGNFPDRFSGHQFPNYSSELNVNALLLGDSALYLCASSLGLREYQETQYFGPGTRLLVL.

V usage is TRBV20-1 and J usage is TRBJ2-4, with 8 bases matching TRBD1. With V trimmed by 2 bases and J by 13 bases, 10 bases remained unmatched. The CDR3 has 13 residues. CDR1 and CDR2 (germline): DFQATT, SNEGSKA (reference sequence). CDR3 nucleotide sequence: TGCAGTGCTAGATCTCCGGGACAGGCGGAACAGTACTTC. As protein: CSARSPGQAEQYF.

This clonotype came up a few times. The V call is TRBV12-3 or TRBV12-4, the J call TRBJ2-1, with 10 bases that match TRBD1. The V and J ends lost 1 base and 13 bases, in that order; junction bases with no gene match: 10. The CDR3 extends over 15 amino acids. The CDR3 region is CASSLGTGGLSEQFF. Here the CDR3 DNA reads TGTGCCAGCAGTTTAGGGACAGGGGGTTTGTCGGAACAGTTCTTC.

This chain connects TRBV20-1 to TRBJ1-1; D unresolved. Germline V gene lookup returns CDR1 DFQATT and CDR2 SNEGSKA (reference sequence). Trimming removed 8 bases from V and 4 bases from J, with 17 bases in between. The CDR3 length is 13 residues. CDR3 residues: CSTKHREVTEAFF. CDR3 nucleotide sequence: TGCAGTACCAAACACCGTGAGGTCACTGAAGCTTTCTTT.

The chain uses TRBV27 and TRBJ2-1; TRBD1 matches at 7 bases. This CDR3 spans 11 amino acids. Trimming took 7 bases from V and 10 from J; bases not matched to a gene: 4. Looked up from germline, CDR1 is MNHEY and CDR2 is SMNVEV (reference sequence). CDR3 loop: CASKGAREQFF. CDR3 DNA: TGTGCCAGCAAGGGGGCCCGGGAGCAGTTCTTC.

The chain employs TRBV20-1 and TRBJ2-7, with a tentative D call TRBD2 (6 bases). The end of the DNA aligns better with TRBJ2-5, so the J call may be wrong. This CDR3 spans 13 amino acids. Germline lookup yields CDR1 DFQATT and CDR2 SNEGSKA (reference sequence). The chain's CDR3 is CSARGLALETQYF. Written as DNA, the CDR3 is TGCAGTGCTAGGGGTCTAGCGCTGGAGACCCAGTACTTC.